This is a list of T cell receptor beta chains from one sample in a study of T cell repertoires in aging, cancer and after chemotherapy. TCRdb analysed the multiplex PCR reads with MiXCR anew, one entry per CDR3 protein. The table lists about 11,000 distinct CDR3 sequences, 30% of them singletons. Sequences were obtained from blood. The receptors stem from a human donor in good health. Both conserved end residues are part of each CDR3. D genes are given only for firm matches. Clone size is stated in some rows and not others, as once, few, many or a class when expanded.

TRBV7-2	TRBJ2-7	-	-	CASSLESGSGYEQYF	TGTGCCAGCAGCTTAGAATCAGGGAGCGGCTACGAGCAGTACTTC
TRBV7-9	TRBJ1-2	-	-	CASSSRYRAGVDGYTF	TGTGCCAGCAGCTCTCGGTACAGAGCGGGGGTTGACGGCTACACCTTC
TRBV6-1	TRBJ1-5	-	-	CASVASQGNQPQHF	TGTGCCAGCGTCGCTTCCCAGGGCAATCAGCCCCAGCATTTT
TRBV28	TRBJ2-2	few	TRBD1	CASRGTGGAIAELFF	TGTGCCAGCAGGGGGACAGGGGGCGCGATTGCGGAGCTGTTTTTT
TRBV7-2	TRBJ2-1	-	TRBD2	CASSSTSGRGNNEQFF	TGTGCCAGCAGCTCGACTAGCGGGAGAGGCAACAATGAGCAGTTCTTC
TRBV15	TRBJ2-5	-	-	CATSSFGSVETQYF	TGTGCCACCAGCAGTTTCGGGTCCGTTGAGACCCAGTACTTC
TRBV20-1	TRBJ2-7	medium-sized	TRBD2	CSATTSGGTQQYF	TGCAGTGCGACGACTAGCGGGGGTACGCAGCAGTACTTC
TRBV12-5	TRBJ2-3	few	TRBD1	CASGRQGWTDTQYF	TGTGCTAGTGGTCGACAGGGGTGGACAGATACGCAGTATTTT
TRBV28	TRBJ1-2	-	-	CASSFGGYGYTF	TGTGCCAGCAGTTTTGGAGGCTATGGCTACACCTTC
TRBV7-2	TRBJ1-4	-	-	CASSLMARGATNEKLFF	TGTGCCAGCAGCTTAATGGCGAGGGGTGCCACTAATGAAAAACTGTTTTTT